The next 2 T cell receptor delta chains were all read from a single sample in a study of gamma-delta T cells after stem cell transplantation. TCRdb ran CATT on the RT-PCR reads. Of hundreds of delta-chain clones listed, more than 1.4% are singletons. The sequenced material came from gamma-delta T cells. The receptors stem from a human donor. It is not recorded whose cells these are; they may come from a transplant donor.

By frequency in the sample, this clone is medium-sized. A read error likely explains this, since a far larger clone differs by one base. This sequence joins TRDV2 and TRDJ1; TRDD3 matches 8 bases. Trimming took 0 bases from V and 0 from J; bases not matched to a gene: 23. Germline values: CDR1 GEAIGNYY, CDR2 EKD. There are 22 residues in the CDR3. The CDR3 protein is CACDTLPTPPTGGHPYTDKLIF. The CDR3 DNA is TGTGCCTGTGACACCTTGCCTACCCCACCTACTGGGGGGCATCCTTACACCGATAAACTCATCTTT.

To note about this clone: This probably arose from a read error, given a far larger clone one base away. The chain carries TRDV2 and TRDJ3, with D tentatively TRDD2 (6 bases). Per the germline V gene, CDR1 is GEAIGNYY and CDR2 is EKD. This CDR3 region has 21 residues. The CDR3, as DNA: TGTGCCTGTGGCACCGTAAGAGGCCCTTCCCAATCTACCTGGGACACCCGACAGATGTTTTTC. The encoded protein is CACGTVRGPSQSTWDTRQMFF.